The sequence of this TCR beta chain was determined in a study of blood T cells in healthy people across ages. Study-wide results and caveats: A roughly linear fall in TCR beta diversity per million T cells was seen with increasing age.

This CDR3 is 15 amino acids long. CDR1 is SEHNR, CDR2 FQNEAQ, per germline (reference sequence). This clonotype was observed once. Antigen unknown. The junction and the germline gene differ at one end; a read error may be behind it. A sample-barcoded 5' primer and a J-beta primer mix were used in a second PCR of roughly 7 to 11 cycles. Each of the cDNA molecules was tagged by a template-switch adaptor with 12 random nucleotides. TCRdb used MiXCR to reprocess the 5' RACE reads, holding one entry per CDR3 protein. The table lists approximately 1,700,000 distinct CDR3 sequences, roughly two fifths of them singletons.

This sequence originates from a human donor in good health. Sample: blood. The rearrangement links TRBV7-9 to TRBJ2-4, with D perhaps matching TRBD1 or TRBD2 (6 bases each). The CDR3 reads CASSSTIRTGDIQYF. The DNA for the CDR3 is TGTGCCAGCAGCTCAACCATCAGGACGGGGGACATCCAGTACTTC. Complete variable domain (other parts from reference TRBV7-9 and TRBJ2-4): DTGVSQNPRHKITKRGQNVTFRCDPISEHNRLYWYRQTLGQGPEFLTYFQNEAQLEKSRLLSDRFSAERPKGSFSTLEIQRTEQGDSAMYLCASSSTIRTGDIQYFGAGTRLSVL.